The 17 T cell receptor beta chains in this list originate from one sample, sequenced in a study of shared clonotypes between healthy human individuals (dated by TCRdb to the early 2020s). Receptor amplification or capture employed the immunoSEQ multiplex PCR assay. In its TCRdb copy, this immuneACCESS table keeps in-frame sequences only and misses some clones. Where compared with another copy, unresolved V genes explain less than half of these, and the others have no known cause. The sample table shows hundreds of thousands of clones, and 92% are seen once. In total, the top ten clones hold nearly 25% of the sample. For the CD8 naive samples, CD45RO-negative cells were positively selected for CCR7, yielding a CD45RA+CCR7+ population from which TemRA cells were excluded. Sample: naive CD8+ T cells sorted from blood. This specimen's cell subset or site label, per the study, means: CD45RA+CCR7+. The source is a man aged 30-40 years in good health.

This chain links TRBV5-1 with TRBJ2-1, with 9 nucleotides matching TRBD2. Trimming cost V 2 bases and J 7 bases; bases outside gene matches: 7. Germline V gene lookup returns CDR1 SGHRS and CDR2 YFSETQ. This CDR3 region has 15 residues. The CDR3 is CASSFSSGSRNEQFF. CDR3 sequence (DNA): TGCGCCAGCAGCTTTAGTAGCGGGAGTAGGAATGAGCAGTTCTTC.

Details on this clone: A junction end diverges from the germline sequence, so it may reflect a read error. The CDR3 nucleotides read TGCAGCGTTGAAGATTCAGACTCAGAGATCTTC. This translates into CSVEDSDSEIF. V and J are TRBV29-1 and TRBJ2-7; D is uncertain. Per germline, CDR1 SQVTM and CDR2 ANQGSEA. This CDR3 is built from 11 residues.

This chain connects TRBV19 to TRBJ2-1; tentatively, D is TRBD2 (6 bases). V was shortened by 8 bases and J by 0 bases, with 11 bases between the two germline ends. CDR3 length equals 14 residues. Germline lookup yields CDR1 LNHDA and CDR2 SQIVND (reference sequence). CDR3 DNA sequence: TGTGCCAGTGCTCGGGAGAACTCCTACAATGAGCAGTTCTTC. It yields the protein CASARENSYNEQFF. The variable domain in full, completed from reference TRBV19 and TRBJ2-1, reads DGGITQSPKYLFRKEGQNVTLSCEQNLNHDAMYWYRQDPGQGLRLIYYSQIVNDFQKGDIAEGYSVSREKKESFPLTVTSAQKNPTAFYLCASARENSYNEQFFGPGTRLTVL.

This chain links TRBV7-4 with TRBJ2-3, with TRBD2 identical over 10 bases. The CDR3 sequence is 16 residues long. Germline-derived CDR1 and CDR2 are SGHVT and SQSDAQ. Unmatched junction bases numbered 9, after V lost 5 bases and J lost 4 bases. CDR3 coding DNA: TGTGCCAGCAGCGACAGCGGGAGGGCCCAGTCAGATACGCAGTATTTT. Encoded protein: CASSDSGRAQSDTQYF.

The V gene is TRBV29-1, the J gene TRBJ2-7; D possibly matches TRBD1 or TRBD2 (5 bases each). Deletions cut 3 bases from V and 2 bases from J, with 8 bases between. CDR3 size: 12 residues. Germline-derived CDR1 and CDR2 are SQVTM and ANQGSEA. The CDR3 reads CSVEVGPYEQYF. The CDR3 nucleotides read TGCAGCGTTGAGGTGGGACCCTACGAGCAGTACTTC.

V is TRBV5-1 and J is TRBJ2-7; TRBD1 aligns across 7 bases. The V and J ends lost 0 bases and 3 bases, in that order; junction bases with no gene match: 9. The CDR3 covers 16 residues. Germline V gene lookup returns CDR1 SGHRS and CDR2 YFSETQ. Here the CDR3 DNA reads TGCGCCAGCAGCTTGGCTCAGGGGGACCCTTTCTACGAGCAGTACTTC. Translated: CASSLAQGDPFYEQYF. The complete variable domain, with remaining parts taken from reference TRBV5-1 and TRBJ2-7, reads KAGVTQTPRYLIKTRGQQVTLSCSPISGHRSVSWYQQTPGQGLQFLFEYFSETQRNKGNFPGRFSGRQFSNSRSEMNVSTLELGDSALYLCASSLAQGDPFYEQYFGPGTRLTVT.

The genes are TRBV29-1 and TRBJ2-7; a weak D match, TRBD2 (6 bases). CDR3 size: 16 residues. CDR1 and CDR2 (germline): SQVTM, ANQGSEA. The V and J ends lost 6 bases and 5 bases respectively, with 26 bases between them. CDR3 DNA sequence: TGCAGCGTATCAGGGAGCGGAGGGAGATCGACGGACGAGCAGTACTTC. Translating it yields CSVSGSGGRSTDEQYF.

The chain links TRBV7-6 to TRBJ2-7, with 7 bases aligning to TRBD2. This CDR3 has 16 residues. Germline V lookup: CDR1 SGHVS, CDR2 FNYEAQ. The trim removed 5 bases at V and 0 bases at J, leaving 10 bases unmatched. In nucleotides, the CDR3 is TGTGCCAGCAGCCAAGCCTTCCGGGACTACTCCTACGAGCAGTACTTC. Its protein is CASSQAFRDYSYEQYF.

The chain carries TRBV29-1 and TRBJ2-7; 11 bases match TRBD2. This CDR3 is 15 amino acids long. After removal of 1 base from V and 4 bases from J, the junction contained 6 bases not matched to a gene. Germline CDR1 and CDR2: SQVTM and ANQGSEA. The CDR3 coding sequence is TGCAGCGTTGAAGCCACGACTAGCGGGATGTACGAGCAGTACTTC. Translated, it gives CSVEATTSGMYEQYF.

This rearrangement joins TRBV29-1 to TRBJ1-2; D gene ambiguous. The V gene's germline CDR1 is SQVTM and CDR2 ANQGSEA. The CDR3 is made up of 14 amino acids. The ends were cut back, 7 bases at V and 9 bases at J, with 24 bases in the middle. The CDR3 loop reads CSAEPYDWRGSYTF. CDR3 in DNA: TGCAGCGCCGAACCCTATGACTGGCGTGGGAGCTACACCTTC.

The chain combines TRBV5-1 with TRBJ2-7; TRBD1 aligns across 11 bases. V dropped 7 bases and J dropped 5; count of bases not matched to a gene: 5. The CDR3 spans 13 residues. CDR1 SGHRS and CDR2 YFSETQ come from the germline V gene. CDR3 sequence (DNA): TGCGCCAGCGGCAGGACAGGGGGCCACGAGCAGTACTTC. Its protein product is CASGRTGGHEQYF.

The V call is TRBV19, the J call TRBJ2-7; D gene ambiguous. This CDR3 region has 13 residues. Germline CDR1 and CDR2: LNHDA and SQIVND (reference sequence). Trimming pared 5 bases from V and 2 bases from J, leaving 10 bases between. CDR3 protein: CASSPNGPYEQYF. CDR3 coding DNA: TGTGCCAGTAGTCCCAACGGCCCCTACGAGCAGTACTTC.

The chain recombines TRBV20-1 with TRBJ2-7; D call uncertain. V shed 7 bases and J shed 5 bases, with 12 bases lying between them. This CDR3 region has 11 residues. CDR1 and CDR2 from the germline V gene are DFQATT and SNEGSKA (reference sequence). The CDR3 DNA reads as TGCAGTGTCGGTGGAGCCAACGAGCAGTACTTC. Its translation: CSVGGANEQYF.

The rearrangement links TRBV28 to TRBJ2-7; no clear D. CDR1 and CDR2 from the germline V gene are MDHEN and SYDVKM. The CDR3 sequence is 11 residues long. V lost 5 bases, J lost 4 bases, and 6 bases lay in between. Here the CDR3 reads CASSNGYEQYF. CDR3 DNA sequence: TGTGCCAGCAGTAACGGATACGAGCAGTACTTC.

The chain couples TRBV6-1 to TRBJ2-3; TRBD1 might be the D (5 bases). The germline V gene encodes CDR1 MNHNS and CDR2 SASEGT. V shed 3 bases and J shed 4 bases, with 8 bases lying between them. The CDR3 has 13 residues. The CDR3, as DNA: TGTGCCAGCAGTGACAGGGTGGCAGATACGCAGTATTTT. It codes for CASSDRVADTQYF.

This clone was counted once. The chain employs TRBV27 and TRBJ2-1; 12 bases are a match to TRBD2. The V gene end was trimmed by 4 bases and the J gene end by 4 bases; junction bases not matched to a gene: 5. This CDR3 is 16 amino acids long. The germline V gene encodes CDR1 MNHEY and CDR2 SMNVEV (reference sequence). The CDR3 sequence: CASSSGLAGPYNEQFF. CDR3 sequence (DNA): TGTGCCAGCAGTTCCGGACTAGCGGGGCCATACAATGAGCAGTTCTTC.

The chain links TRBV28 to TRBJ1-5; 10 positions agree with TRBD1. The trim removed 6 bases at V and 1 base at J, leaving 18 bases unmatched. Germline CDR1 and CDR2: MDHEN and SYDVKM. The CDR3 covers 20 residues. The DNA of the CDR3 is TGTGCCAGCAGCATTAAACGAGTCGGGACAGGGGTCTGGAGCAATCAGCCCCAGCATTTT. Translating it yields CASSIKRVGTGVWSNQPQHF.